The clone carrying this T cell receptor (beta chain) was seen a few times. This entry is derived from a study of T-cell memory formation after mild COVID-19. Looking at the study overall: Largely, TCR clusters stayed within a single donor.

The CDR3 spans 13 residues. V shed 2 bases, J shed 6 bases, and the junction held 6 bases outside the gene matches. Germline assignment: CDR1 SQVTM and CDR2 ANQGSEA. Each CDR3 protein gets one entry after TCRdb re-called the 5' RACE reads with MiXCR. The sample shows around 370,000 distinct CDR3 sequences, around 20% of them seen only once. The rearrangement links TRBV29-1 to TRBJ2-7; 8 bases align to TRBD2. This TCR came from an adult woman who had mild COVID-19 (a few samples of this study predate the infection). Cell type and time point are not known. Material for sequencing was PBMCs or a T cell subset sorted from them (not recorded which). The CDR3 DNA reads TGCAGCGTTGAATCGGCGGGGGGACCCGAGCAGTACTTC. Translation gives CSVESAGGPEQYF.